Below are 31 T cell receptor beta chains sequenced from a single sample in a study of blood T cell repertoires in COVID-19. Assay used: immunoSEQ multiplex PCR; TCRdb lists only in-frame clones, some missing. The sample includes 250,000 or so clones, around 86% of them seen just once. The specimen was PBMCs or T cells enriched from blood (not recorded which). The source of these receptors is a man aged 40-49 years who had recovered from COVID-19.

The rearrangement uses TRBV9 and TRBJ1-5, with 7 bases aligning to TRBD1. CDR1 SGDLS and CDR2 YYNGEE come from the germline V gene. The CDR3 contains 15 residues. V lost 3 bases, J lost 1 base, and 4 bases stayed unmatched. DNA for the CDR3: TGTGCCAGCAGCGCGGGGGACAGCAGCAATCAGCCCCAGCATTTT. Translation gives CASSAGDSSNQPQHF.

The chain couples TRBV2 to TRBJ1-5; maybe TRBD1 (5 bases). The CDR3 consists of 13 residues. Trimming took off 6 bases at V and 5 bases at J, with 11 bases between the two ends. Germline values: CDR1 SNHLY, CDR2 FYNNEI. The CDR3, as DNA: TGTGCCAGCAGGGGGGGTGGAGATCAGCCCCAGCATTTT. This gives the protein CASRGGGDQPQHF.

This clone was picked up one time. The gene calls are TRBV27 and TRBJ1-5, with no clear D. Trimming shortened V by 10 bases and J by 0 bases, and 22 bases separated the two germline ends. Germline loops: CDR1 MNHEY, CDR2 SMNVEV (reference sequence). The CDR3 contains 17 residues. CDR3 protein: CATRRPNARYSNQPQHF. The CDR3 DNA sequence: TGTGCCACCAGGCGCCCCAATGCGAGATATAGCAATCAGCCCCAGCATTTT.

The V and J genes are TRBV5-1 and TRBJ2-1; 11 bases agree with TRBD2. Trimming cost V 5 bases and J 8 bases; bases outside gene matches: 6. Looked up from germline, CDR1 is SGHRS and CDR2 is YFSETQ. The CDR3 length is 14 residues. CDR3 DNA: TGCGCCAGCAGTGTAGCGGGGGGGCAGGATGAGCAGTTCTTC. It specifies CASSVAGGQDEQFF.

The V call is TRBV18, the J call TRBJ2-1, with 12 bases matching TRBD2. Trimming at V came to 4 bases and at J to 7 bases, leaving 8 bases not matched to a gene. CDR3 length equals 16 residues. Germline CDR1 and CDR2: KGHSH and LQKENI. The CDR3 is CASSRPGLAGRNEQFF. The CDR3 bases are TGTGCCAGCTCACGCCCGGGACTAGCGGGCAGAAATGAGCAGTTCTTC.

The rearrangement joins TRBV7-2 to TRBJ1-1, with D hard to call. The germline V gene encodes CDR1 SGHTA and CDR2 FQGNSA. This CDR3 has 14 amino acids. V was pared by 4 bases and J by 4 bases, with 13 bases between. The chain's CDR3 is CASSSHQRGTEAFF. The CDR3 DNA is TGTGCCAGCAGCTCTCATCAACGGGGCACTGAAGCTTTCTTT.

The V and J genes are TRBV30 and TRBJ1-4; TRBD1 agrees at 8 bases. This CDR3 has 14 residues. V gave up 1 base and J gave up 4 bases; unmatched junction bases: 2. Germline assignment: CDR1 GTSNPN and CDR2 SVGIG (reference sequence). The CDR3 coding sequence is TGTGCCTGGAGTGCGACAGGGGTTAATGAAAAACTGTTTTTT. Translating it yields CAWSATGVNEKLFF. The full variable domain, in which reference TRBV30 and TRBJ1-4 provide the parts outside the CDR3, is SQTIHQWPATLVQPVGSPLSLECTVEGTSNPNLYWYRQAAGRGLQLLFYSVGIGQISSEVPQNLSASRPQDRQFILSSKKLLLSDSGFYLCAWSATGVNEKLFFGSGTQLSVL.

This sequence joins TRBV19 and TRBJ1-3; 7 bases align to TRBD1. The CDR3 totals 16 residues. From germline, CDR1 is LNHDA and CDR2 SQIVND (reference sequence). Trimming took 6 bases from V and 2 from J; bases not matched to a gene: 10. The DNA for the CDR3 is TGTGCCAGTAGGAAAACAGGGGATCGTCCTGGAAACACCATATATTTT. Its protein product is CASRKTGDRPGNTIYF.

The chain uses TRBV28 and TRBJ1-6; D unresolved. V was pared by 4 bases and J by 4 bases, with 11 bases between. This CDR3 has 15 amino acids. Per germline, CDR1 MDHEN and CDR2 SYDVKM. CDR3 DNA: TGTGCCAGCAGTTCCCCAACACGATATAATTCACCCCTCCACTTT. Encoded protein: CASSSPTRYNSPLHF.

The V call is TRBV28, the J call TRBJ2-7; 10 bases fit TRBD2. CDR1 is MDHEN, CDR2 SYDVKM, per germline. The CDR3 length is 15 residues. V was pared by 7 bases and J by 0 bases, with 6 bases of the junction left unmatched. The CDR3 protein is CASTPGLAASYEQYF. CDR3 DNA: TGTGCCAGCACCCCCGGACTAGCGGCCTCCTACGAGCAGTACTTC.

The chain joins TRBV7-8 to TRBJ1-1; 7 positions match TRBD1. Germline loops: CDR1 SGHVS, CDR2 FQNEAQ. J gave up 1 base and V 5 bases, and 7 bases lay outside the gene matches. The CDR3 has 15 residues. The CDR3 reads CASSPGTVPNTEAFF. The CDR3 bases are TGTGCCAGCAGCCCCGGGACAGTCCCGAACACTGAAGCTTTCTTT.

This chain links TRBV25-1 with TRBJ2-4; no definite D call. The CDR3 has 14 residues. From germline, CDR1 is MGHDK and CDR2 SYGVNS. V was clipped by 5 bases and J by 0 bases, with 8 bases between them. This chain's CDR3 is CASSPSLAKNIQYF. Here the CDR3 DNA reads TGTGCCAGCAGTCCCTCCCTAGCCAAAAACATTCAGTACTTC.

J is TRBJ2-1 and V is TRBV7-2, with D perhaps matching TRBD2 (7 bases). The CDR3 is 15 amino acids. In germline, CDR1 is SGHTA, CDR2 FQGNSA. Trimming took off 5 bases at V and 2 bases at J, with 13 bases between the two ends. CDR3 region: CASSTVGGAYNEQFF. The CDR3 DNA is TGTGCCAGCAGCACCGTAGGGGGGGCCTACAATGAGCAGTTCTTC.

The J gene is TRBJ1-1, the V gene TRBV7-9; a possible D gene is TRBD1 (5 bases). V lost 3 bases and J lost 3, with 11 bases in between. The CDR3 covers 14 residues. Germline V CDR1 and CDR2: SEHNR, FQNEAQ (reference sequence). This CDR3 is CASSLTEGYTEAFF. Written as DNA, the CDR3 is TGTGCCAGCAGCTTGACAGAAGGGTACACTGAAGCTTTCTTT. The complete variable domain, with remaining parts taken from reference TRBV7-9 and TRBJ1-1, reads DTGVSQNPRHKITKRGQNVTFRCDPISEHNRLYWYRQTLGQGPEFLTYFQNEAQLEKSRLLSDRFSAERPKGSFSTLEIQRTEQGDSAMYLCASSLTEGYTEAFFGQGTRLTVV.

V and J are TRBV4-1 and TRBJ1-5; TRBD1 aligns across 7 bases. V gave up 2 bases and J gave up 5 bases; unmatched junction bases: 6. Germline V CDR1 and CDR2: MGHRA, YSYEKL. The CDR3 is 15 amino acids. CDR3 coding DNA: TGCGCCAGCAGCCAAACAACAGGGGACTATCAGCCCCAGCATTTT. Translated, it gives CASSQTTGDYQPQHF.

V is TRBV7-9 and J is TRBJ2-5; a weak D match, TRBD2 (5 bases). The CDR3 contains 14 residues. Trimming stripped 5 bases from V and 2 bases from J, with 12 bases between. Germline V gene sequence: CDR1 SEHNR, CDR2 FQNEAQ (reference sequence). The CDR3 bases are TGTGCCAGCAGCCTACGGACGGGGCAAGAGACCCAGTACTTC. Its protein product is CASSLRTGQETQYF.

The genes are TRBV28 and TRBJ1-3; TRBD1 agrees at 7 bases. The V segment lost 10 bases and the J segment 4 bases; nucleotides outside the gene matches: 19. The CDR3 is 17 residues long. Germline CDR1 reads MDHEN; CDR2 reads SYDVKM. The CDR3 spells CATDPAEGQRAGNTIYF. The CDR3 DNA follows: TGTGCCACCGATCCCGCCGAGGGACAGCGGGCCGGAAACACCATATATTTT. Looking up the rest from reference TRBV28 and TRBJ1-3 gives the full variable domain: DVKVTQSSRYLVKRTGEKVFLECVQDMDHENMFWYRQDPGLGLRLIYFSYDVKMKEKGDIPEGYSVSREKKERFSLILESASTNQTSMYLCATDPAEGQRAGNTIYFGEGSWLTVV.

The genes are TRBV6-1 and TRBJ1-1, with D unclear. CDR3 length: 17 amino acids. The V end lost 0 bases, the J end lost 6 bases, and 20 bases lay between the germline ends. CDR1 is MNHNS, CDR2 SASEGT, per germline. The CDR3 protein is CASSEARNAGLKAEAFF. Here the CDR3 DNA reads TGTGCCAGCAGTGAAGCTCGTAACGCGGGGTTAAAGGCTGAAGCTTTCTTT.

The chain employs TRBV18 and TRBJ2-7; no firm D call. This CDR3 contains 15 residues. V gave up 3 bases and J gave up 2 bases, with 14 bases separating them. Germline loops: CDR1 KGHSH, CDR2 LQKENI. CDR3 bases: TGTGCCAGCTCACCGACGAGCCGGAGAGCCTACGAGCAGTACTTC. As protein: CASSPTSRRAYEQYF.

The chain carries TRBV7-8 and TRBJ2-3; D perhaps matches TRBD2 (5 bases). The V and J ends lost 7 bases and 5 bases respectively, with 10 bases between them. The CDR3 runs to 12 residues. Germline CDR1 is SGHVS and CDR2 is FQNEAQ. The CDR3 region has the DNA TGTGCCAGCATCGCGGCGGGAGATACGCAGTATTTT. It is translated as CASIAAGDTQYF.

V usage is TRBV7-9 and J usage is TRBJ2-5, with 9 bases identical to TRBD1. CDR3 length: 16 amino acids. V lost 4 bases and J lost 1; bases outside the gene matches: 7. From germline, CDR1 is SEHNR and CDR2 FQNEAQ (reference sequence). This CDR3 is CASSSGQGRVQETQYF. CDR3 nucleotide sequence: TGTGCCAGCAGCTCCGGACAGGGGAGGGTCCAAGAGACCCAGTACTTC.

The table lists this clone with a few counts. The same CDR3 is also encoded by other DNA sequences in this sample. The V call is TRBV5-1, the J call TRBJ1-1; no clear D gene. Germline V lookup: CDR1 SGHRS, CDR2 YFSETQ. Trimming removed 1 base from V and 1 base from J, with 8 bases in between. The CDR3 extends over 14 amino acids. As DNA, the CDR3 is TGCGCCAGCAGCTTGCTGGCAGGGAACACTGAAGCTTTCTTT. Translating it yields CASSLLAGNTEAFF. Full variable domain (remainder filled in from reference TRBV5-1 and TRBJ1-1): KAGVTQTPRYLIKTRGQQVTLSCSPISGHRSVSWYQQTPGQGLQFLFEYFSETQRNKGNFPGRFSGRQFSNSRSEMNVSTLELGDSALYLCASSLLAGNTEAFFGQGTRLTVV.

The CDR3, as DNA: TGCGCCAACCCGGGACAGGTAAATCAGCCCCAGCATTTT. Protein: CANPGQVNQPQHF. The J gene is TRBJ1-5, the V gene TRBV5-1; 8 nucleotides align to TRBD1. Germline V gene data show CDR1 as SGHRS and CDR2 as YFSETQ. The CDR3 runs 13 residues. The junction had 6 bases not matched to a gene; V was cut back by 9 bases and J by 4 bases.

V is TRBV5-6 and J is TRBJ2-5; D perhaps matches TRBD2 (6 bases). The germline gives CDR1 SGHDT, CDR2 YYEEEE. Trimming removed 2 bases at V and 7 bases at J, with 15 bases between. CDR3 length: 14 amino acids. The CDR3 loop reads CASSLGPGTGTQYF. The CDR3 DNA reads TGTGCCAGCAGCTTAGGACCAGGGACTGGGACCCAGTACTTC.

This clone has a single count. V usage is TRBV27 and J usage is TRBJ2-2; no clear D gene. The germline V gene has CDR1 MNHEY and CDR2 SMNVEV (reference sequence). CDR3 length equals 13 residues. Trimming cost V 7 bases and J 6 bases, with 12 bases left between them. DNA for the CDR3: TGTGCCAGCAAGATCCGGGTCCCCGGGGAGCTGTTTTTT. Its translation: CASKIRVPGELFF.

The rearrangement uses TRBV7-9 and TRBJ1-2; 11 nucleotides align to TRBD1. V was pared by 3 bases and J by 8 bases, with 5 bases of the junction left unmatched. The CDR3 totals 14 residues. Germline V gives CDR1 SEHNR, CDR2 FQNEAQ (reference sequence). The CDR3 bases are TGTGCCAGCAGCTTCTTGGGACAGGGGGAAGGCTACACCTTC. Residues: CASSFLGQGEGYTF. The whole variable domain, remainder taken from reference TRBV7-9 and TRBJ1-2, is DTGVSQNPRHKITKRGQNVTFRCDPISEHNRLYWYRQTLGQGPEFLTYFQNEAQLEKSRLLSDRFSAERPKGSFSTLEIQRTEQGDSAMYLCASSFLGQGEGYTFGSGTRLTVV.

The chain uses TRBV7-8 and TRBJ1-1; 8 bases map to TRBD1. Germline V lookup: CDR1 SGHVS, CDR2 FQNEAQ. CDR3 length equals 14 residues. V gave up 4 bases and J gave up 1 base; unmatched junction bases: 2. The CDR3 sequence is CASSYGTGNTEAFF. CDR3 DNA sequence: TGTGCCAGCAGCTACGGGACAGGGAACACTGAAGCTTTCTTT. Using reference TRBV7-8 and TRBJ1-1 for the parts outside the CDR3, the full variable domain is GAGVSQSPRYKVAKRGQDVALRCDPISGHVSLFWYQQALGQGPEFLTYFQNEAQLDKSGLPSDRFFAERPEGSVSTLKIQRTQQEDSAVYLCASSYGTGNTEAFFGQGTRLTVV.

This clone appeared a single time. The CDR3 region is CASSRTGISIGYNEQFF. The CDR3 coding sequence is TGTGCCAGCAGCCGGACAGGGATCTCTATTGGTTACAATGAGCAGTTCTTC. The V and J genes are TRBV7-8 and TRBJ2-1, with 8 bases matching TRBD1. Germline V gene data show CDR1 as SGHVS and CDR2 as FQNEAQ. CDR3 length: 17 residues. V was pared by 5 bases and J by 4 bases, with 13 bases of the junction left unmatched.

The V call is TRBV6-1, the J call TRBJ1-2; D is unresolved. V lost 2 bases, J lost 5 bases, and 3 bases lay in between. The CDR3 contains 11 residues. Per germline, CDR1 MNHNS and CDR2 SASEGT. Here the CDR3 DNA reads TGTGCCAGCAGTGAACGGTATGGCTACACCTTC. Translated: CASSERYGYTF.

This clone was detected only once. The gene calls are TRBV24-1 and TRBJ1-2; TRBD1 might be the D (6 bases). CDR1 is KGHDR and CDR2 is SFDVKD in the germline V gene. The CDR3 runs 14 residues. The V and J ends lost 3 bases and 5 bases respectively, with 12 bases between them. CDR3 residues: CATSDGRTEYGYTF. CDR3 nucleotide sequence: TGTGCCACCAGTGATGGGCGGACAGAATATGGCTACACCTTC.

The chain links TRBV6-4 to TRBJ2-5; D is perhaps TRBD1 (6 bases). Germline V CDR1 and CDR2: MRHNA, SNTAGT. CDR3 length: 13 amino acids. Trimming stripped 8 bases from V and 7 bases from J, with 17 bases between. The CDR3 loop reads CASGDRPGGTQYF. CDR3 DNA sequence: TGTGCCAGCGGAGACAGGCCAGGAGGGACCCAGTACTTC.